This TCR beta chain was retrieved from a study of blood T cell repertoires in COVID-19 (TCRdb year 2020). Looking at the study overall: Collaborator samples came from the United States, Italy and Spain and covered acute and convalescent phases of COVID-19. The prospective study material was composed of cDNA or gDNA derived from T cells, B-cell-depleted T cells, or PBMCs. Subjects who had been exposed to COVID-19, were actively infected with it, or had recovered from it provided the deeply sampled blood TCRbeta repertoires that made up the dataset. The repertoires were made available in a free public database intended to serve as a resource for research on the immune response to SARS-CoV-2. Samples came from the ongoing ImmuneRACE study (first 160 participants) plus 1,254 subjects from 6 global collaborators. Nearly every sample came with metadata listing a de-identified subject ID, COVID-19 status, age in years and sex. Where HLA class I and class II types were available, the types were taken from metadata supplied by the sample provider, not from assay-based typing. Broader findings and caveats from the paper: The amount of clinical and demographic metadata varied by source and participant and was provided uncurated.

Based on the germline V gene, the CDR1 and CDR2 sequences are LGHNA and YNFKEQ. V has 2 bases trimmed and J has 7 bases trimmed; junction bases matching no gene number 4. The cysteine opens and the phenylalanine closes a CDR3 of 13 amino acids. The CDR3 DNA has 39 bases and is translated from base 1. In Seattle, one collaborating source enrolled patients while the infection was active and tracked those patients longitudinally over the course of disease. Collaborating institutions collected whole blood in K2EDTA tubes following their own protocols. For TCRbeta analysis, collaborators shipped samples as frozen whole blood, isolated PBMCs, or DNA extracted from either of those sample types. The immunoSEQ Assay, a bias-controlled multiplex PCR, was used to amplify TCRbeta CDR3 regions from genomic DNA. As for how the authors treated the data: Nucleated cell counts per sample were estimated from amplification of reference gene primers within the assay. To quantify the absolute abundance of each unique TCRbeta CDR3 rearrangement, sequence reads were collapsed and filtered. For each sample, productive Simpson clonality was calculated as the square root of Simpson's diversity index over productive rearrangements. TCRdb's version of the immuneACCESS table is confined to in-frame rearrangements and falls short of the full clone set. An unresolved V gene accounts for under half of the shortfall where checked; the remainder is of unknown origin. V and J calls and clone size are as listed in that table; D and trimming were resolved from the DNA. Present in this sample are roughly 410,000 clones, more than 75% of which were seen just once. The ten largest clones take up 2% to 2.5% of the sample.

Concerning this clone itself: Its antigen remains undetermined. No base quality information exists; no much larger clone differs at one position.

The V and J segments used are TRBV4-2 and TRBJ1-1, with 7 central nucleotides matching TRBD1. This receptor was identified in a woman aged 55-70 years with COVID-19, enrolled during active disease. Sequenced material: peripheral blood. The nucleotide sequence is given as TGTGCCAGCAGCCAACGGCAGGGGGTTGAAGCTTTCTTT. Translation gives CASSQRQGVEAFF.